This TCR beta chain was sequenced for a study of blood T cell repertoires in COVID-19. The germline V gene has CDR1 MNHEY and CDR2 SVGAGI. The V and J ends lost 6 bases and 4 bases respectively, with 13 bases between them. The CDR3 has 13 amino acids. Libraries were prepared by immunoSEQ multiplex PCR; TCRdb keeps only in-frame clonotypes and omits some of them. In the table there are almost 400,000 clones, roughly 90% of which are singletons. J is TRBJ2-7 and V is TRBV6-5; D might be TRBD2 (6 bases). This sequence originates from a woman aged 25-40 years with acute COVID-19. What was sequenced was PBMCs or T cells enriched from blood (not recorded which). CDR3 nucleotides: TGTGCCAGCAGAAACGGGGACTTGTACGAGCAGTACTTC. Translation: CASRNGDLYEQYF.